This T cell receptor (beta chain) appears in the sequencing data of a study of blood T cell repertoires in COVID-19. Study overall: In each case, the material was cDNA or gDNA derived from T cells, B-cell-depleted T cells, or PBMCs.

The germline gives CDR1 SGHDT, CDR2 YYEEEE. With V trimmed by 3 bases and J by 6 bases, 0 bases remained unmatched. The CDR3 consists of 12 residues. Cohort 3 recovery required two negative PCRs, clearance, or symptom resolution. Measured with immunoSEQ multiplex PCR; TCRdb has only the in-frame clones, and not every one. The sample includes roughly 180,000 clones, approximately 88% seen only once; the top ten take 10% to 15%. The specimen sequenced was PBMCs or T cells enriched from blood (not recorded which). V is TRBV5-6 and J is TRBJ2-3; 8 bases align to TRBD1. The source is an older woman who had recovered from COVID-19. CDR3 DNA sequence: TGTGCCAGCAGCTGGACAGGGGATACGCAGTATTTT. Translating gives CASSWTGDTQYF. The whole variable domain, remainder taken from reference TRBV5-6 and TRBJ2-3, is DAGVTQSPTHLIKTRGQQVTLRCSPKSGHDTVSWYQQALGQGPQFIFQYYEEEERQRGNFPDRFSGHQFPNYSSELNVNALLLGDSALYLCASSWTGDTQYFGPGTRLTVL.